These 27 T cell receptor beta chains share one sample of origin, sequenced in a study of PD-L1 blockade in urothelial cancer. The time point: pretreatment peripheral blood. Generated by immunoSEQ multiplex PCR, the TCRdb table keeps only in-frame clones and is missing some. The top ten hold about 1.7% of the sample, which has tens of thousands of clones, around 87% seen once. This specimen was PBMCs, taken around atezolizumab (anti-PD-L1) treatment. These receptors all come from a man between 60 and 75 years old with urothelial cancer.

V usage is TRBV7-9 and J usage is TRBJ1-4, with D perhaps matching TRBD1 (5 bases). CDR3 length equals 15 residues. Trimming took 3 bases from V and 6 from J, leaving 14 bases between them. Germline CDR1 reads SEHNR; CDR2 reads FQNEAQ (reference sequence). The DNA for the CDR3 is TGTGCCAGCAGCTTTTCGGGGGGTGGCGATGAAAAACTGTTTTTT. This gives the protein CASSFSGGGDEKLFF. The complete variable domain, with remaining parts taken from reference TRBV7-9 and TRBJ1-4, reads DTGVSQNPRHKITKRGQNVTFRCDPISEHNRLYWYRQTLGQGPEFLTYFQNEAQLEKSRLLSDRFSAERPKGSFSTLEIQRTEQGDSAMYLCASSFSGGGDEKLFFGSGTQLSVL.

This clone showed up just once. V usage is TRBV18 and J usage is TRBJ1-5, with a tentative D call TRBD1 (6 bases). Germline CDR1 is KGHSH and CDR2 is LQKENI. Trimming removed 2 bases at V and 0 bases at J, with 14 bases between. The CDR3 length is 17 residues. CDR3 DNA sequence: TGTGCCAGCTCACCATTTGCGACAGGCGGTAGCAATCAGCCCCAGCATTTT. This gives the protein CASSPFATGGSNQPQHF.

The rearrangement joins TRBV5-1 to TRBJ2-7; weak D call: TRBD1 (6 bases). Trimming cost V 1 base and J 5 bases, with 13 bases left between them. This CDR3 contains 14 residues. Germline V gene sequence: CDR1 SGHRS, CDR2 YFSETQ. The CDR3 DNA reads as TGCGCCAGCAGCTTGCAACAGGGAGAAGACGAGCAGTACTTC. This encodes CASSLQQGEDEQYF.

The count of this clone is one. This chain links TRBV27 with TRBJ2-2, with D perhaps matching TRBD2 (6 bases). Per the germline V gene, CDR1 is MNHEY and CDR2 is SMNVEV (reference sequence). V was pared by 1 base and J by 0 bases, with 6 bases between. The CDR3 length is 15 residues. This chain's CDR3 is CASSLLAANTGELFF. The CDR3, as DNA: TGTGCCAGCAGTTTATTAGCGGCGAACACCGGGGAGCTGTTTTTT.

This sequence joins TRBV21-1 and TRBJ1-4; TRBD1 is the table's D call and was not checked against the DNA. TRBV21-1 is deemed a pseudogene. The CDR3 has 18 amino acids. Written as DNA, the CDR3 is TGTGCCAGCAGCGGCCCGAAACAGGGACAGGGCTTTAATGAAAAACTGTTTTTT. Translated, it gives CASSGPKQGQGFNEKLFF.

The table lists this clone with a count of one. CDR3 residues: CASSQSGQTYEQYF. CDR3 bases: TGTGCCAGCAGCCAGTCCGGACAGACCTACGAGCAGTACTTC. V and J are TRBV4-2 and TRBJ2-7, with D possibly TRBD1 on 6 matching bases. Between the trimmed V and J ends, which lost 3 bases and 2 bases, there was a span of 11 bases. CDR3 size: 14 residues. The germline V gene encodes CDR1 LGHNA and CDR2 YNFKEQ.

V and J are TRBV28 and TRBJ2-7; the match to TRBD2 covers 12 bases. CDR1 and CDR2 (germline): MDHEN, SYDVKM. V gave up 5 bases and J gave up 3 bases; unmatched junction bases: 2. This CDR3 is 14 amino acids long. This CDR3 is CASSRTSGIYEQYF. DNA of the CDR3: TGTGCCAGCAGTCGGACTAGCGGGATCTACGAGCAGTACTTC. The full variable domain, its missing parts supplied by reference TRBV28 and TRBJ2-7, is DVKVTQSSRYLVKRTGEKVFLECVQDMDHENMFWYRQDPGLGLRLIYFSYDVKMKEKGDIPEGYSVSREKKERFSLILESASTNQTSMYLCASSRTSGIYEQYFGPGTRLTVT.

The chain couples TRBV5-1 to TRBJ2-1; 9 positions match TRBD2. Per germline, CDR1 SGHRS and CDR2 YFSETQ. The CDR3 sequence is 17 residues long. Trimming cost V 2 bases and J 2 bases; bases outside gene matches: 8. Here the CDR3 reads CASSLVPGTSPYNEQFF. The CDR3 nucleotides read TGCGCCAGCAGCTTAGTCCCAGGGACTAGCCCCTACAATGAGCAGTTCTTC.

The chain joins TRBV7-3 to TRBJ2-5; D is unresolved. This CDR3 spans 13 amino acids. Per germline, CDR1 SGHTA and CDR2 FQGTGA. V lost 5 bases to trimming and J lost 4 bases, with 11 bases between them. CDR3: CASSPTPGETQYF. CDR3 in DNA: TGTGCCAGCAGCCCCACCCCGGGAGAGACCCAGTACTTC.

The chain uses TRBV5-1 and TRBJ1-3; D unclear. Looked up from germline, CDR1 is SGHRS and CDR2 is YFSETQ. CDR3 length equals 15 residues. Trimming took 6 bases from V and 1 from J, leaving 14 bases between them. The CDR3 region has the DNA TGCGCCAGCAAATACGATAGTAGTTCTGGAAACACCATATATTTT. It encodes CASKYDSSSGNTIYF.

V and J are TRBV5-1 and TRBJ2-1, with 8 nucleotides matching TRBD2. Per the germline V gene, CDR1 is SGHRS and CDR2 is YFSETQ. The CDR3 has 15 residues. J gave up 1 base and V 2 bases, and 2 bases lay outside the gene matches. The CDR3 spells CASSFSGGSYNEQFF. The CDR3 DNA is TGCGCCAGCAGCTTCTCGGGAGGGTCCTACAATGAGCAGTTCTTC.

V is TRBV4-3 and J is TRBJ2-2, with a weak D call TRBD1 (6 bases). The CDR3 consists of 19 residues. Deletions cut 0 bases from V and 1 base from J, with 18 bases between. CDR1 and CDR2 (germline): LGHNA, YSLEER. CDR3 sequence (DNA): TGCGCCAGCAGCCAAGACTTAAGACACAGGGTCGGGAACACCGGGGAGCTGTTTTTT. Amino acids: CASSQDLRHRVGNTGELFF.

The chain uses TRBV27 and TRBJ2-5; 7 positions match TRBD1. Germline trimming cut 5 bases from V and 0 bases from J; bases unmatched to any gene: 9. The CDR3 consists of 16 residues. The germline V gene encodes CDR1 MNHEY and CDR2 SMNVEV (reference sequence). DNA for the CDR3: TGTGCCAGCAGTCCGACAATGACAGGGTACCAAGAGACCCAGTACTTC. This encodes CASSPTMTGYQETQYF.

In this sample, this clone turned up a few times. This chain joins TRBV11-1 and TRBJ2-1; D is possibly TRBD2 (6 bases). The V gene lost 6 bases and the J gene lost 1 base, with 16 bases spanning the gap. Germline assignment: CDR1 SGHAT and CDR2 FQDESV (reference sequence). This CDR3 comprises 16 residues. The CDR3 loop reads CASSLTGSGSYNEQFF. CDR3 sequence (DNA): TGTGCCAGCAGTTTAACAGGAAGCGGGTCCTACAATGAGCAGTTCTTC.

The chain combines TRBV28 with TRBJ1-2; 9 bases match TRBD1. Germline V CDR1 and CDR2: MDHEN, SYDVKM. The CDR3 totals 16 residues. The ends lost 10 bases at V and 4 bases at J; junction bases unmatched: 16. The CDR3 sequence: CATQTAGTGTIYGYTF. The CDR3 bases are TGTGCCACCCAAACCGCCGGGACAGGGACGATCTATGGCTACACCTTC.

This chain uses TRBV27 with TRBJ2-7; 12 nucleotides match TRBD2. The CDR3 runs 15 residues. The germline gives CDR1 MNHEY, CDR2 SMNVEV (reference sequence). J was trimmed by 4 bases and V by 6 bases; bases with no gene match: 7. The CDR3 bases are TGTGCCAGCAGCTCGGGACTAGCGGGTCGGTACGAGCAGTACTTC. Its protein product is CASSSGLAGRYEQYF.

The chain uses TRBV27 and TRBJ2-7; 7 nucleotides line up with TRBD1. The junction had 13 bases not matched to a gene; V was cut back by 8 bases and J by 0 bases. The germline V gene encodes CDR1 MNHEY and CDR2 SMNVEV (reference sequence). The length of the CDR3 is 16 residues. CDR3 amino acids: CASPVSYRDSSYEQYF. The CDR3 nucleotides are TGTGCCAGCCCAGTTTCCTACCGGGACAGCTCCTACGAGCAGTACTTC.

The chain links TRBV4-2 to TRBJ2-7; 8 bases match TRBD2. The CDR3 contains 14 residues. The germline CDR1 and CDR2 sequences are LGHNA and YNFKEQ. Trimming took 4 bases from V and 0 from J; bases not matched to a gene: 2. Here the CDR3 reads CASSPGGVSYEQYF. Written as DNA, the CDR3 is TGTGCCAGCAGCCCGGGGGGGGTCTCCTACGAGCAGTACTTC.

V and J are TRBV4-3 and TRBJ1-4; D gene unclear. V was pared by 1 base and J by 7 bases, with 10 bases between. The CDR3 has 14 residues. Germline assignment: CDR1 LGHNA and CDR2 YSLEER. The CDR3: CASSQVLRGEKLFF. The CDR3 nucleotides are TGCGCCAGCAGCCAAGTTCTCAGAGGTGAAAAACTGTTTTTT.

This clone has just one count. The chain combines TRBV7-9 with TRBJ1-2; 9 bases fit TRBD1. The V gene end was trimmed by 5 bases and the J gene end by 8 bases; junction bases not matched to a gene: 6. CDR3 length: 13 amino acids. Germline V gene sequence: CDR1 SEHNR, CDR2 FQNEAQ (reference sequence). DNA for the CDR3: TGTGCCAGCAGCCGGGACAGGGAGGGAGGCTACACCTTC. Translating it yields CASSRDREGGYTF.

The chain uses TRBV5-1 and TRBJ1-4, with D maybe TRBD1 (5 bases). Germline V gene data show CDR1 as SGHRS and CDR2 as YFSETQ. The ends were cut back, 4 bases at V and 4 bases at J, with 8 bases in the middle. The CDR3 length is 13 residues. CDR3 nucleotides: TGCGCCAGCAGCCCGGGACTTAATGAAAAACTGTTTTTT. Protein product: CASSPGLNEKLFF.

This chain connects TRBV7-6 to TRBJ2-7; tentatively, D is TRBD2 (5 bases). V lost 3 bases to trimming and J lost 2 bases, with 11 bases between them. In germline, CDR1 is SGHVS, CDR2 FNYEAQ. This CDR3 is 14 amino acids long. This chain's CDR3 is CASSLSGLPYEQYF. The CDR3 DNA follows: TGTGCCAGCAGCTTGAGCGGTCTACCCTACGAGCAGTACTTC.

The chain combines TRBV2 with TRBJ2-2; unclear D gene. In germline, CDR1 is SNHLY, CDR2 FYNNEI. The CDR3 is 14 residues long. The V gene lost 6 bases and the J gene lost 6 bases, with 14 bases spanning the gap. In nucleotides, the CDR3 is TGTGCCAGCAGGGCCCGATTTGCTGCCGGGGAGCTGTTTTTT. Translation gives CASRARFAAGELFF.

Here the CDR3 DNA reads TGTGCCAGCAGTGAAAGTGGCAGGGCCTACGAGCAGTACTTC. This gives the protein CASSESGRAYEQYF. The chain uses TRBV25-1 and TRBJ2-7, with D tentatively TRBD1 (5 bases). CDR1 and CDR2 (germline): MGHDK, SYGVNS. V was shortened by 2 bases and J by 2 bases, with 10 bases between the two germline ends. The CDR3 has 14 residues.

This clone was recorded only once. The chain employs TRBV5-6 and TRBJ2-3, with D unresolved. This CDR3 has 15 residues. Germline V gene lookup returns CDR1 SGHDT and CDR2 YYEEEE. V dropped 2 bases and J dropped 1 base, with 11 bases sitting between them. The CDR3 DNA is TGTGCCAGCAGCTTTGGCCCCACAGGCACAGATACGCAGTATTTT. It translates to CASSFGPTGTDTQYF.

The V and J genes are TRBV29-1 and TRBJ2-1; possibly TRBD1 for D (6 bases). In germline, CDR1 is SQVTM, CDR2 ANQGSEA. This CDR3 is built from 14 residues. Between the trimmed V and J ends, which lost 5 bases and 3 bases, there was a span of 14 bases. The CDR3 region is CSVPGHDYYNEQFF. The CDR3 DNA follows: TGCAGCGTTCCGGGACACGATTACTACAATGAGCAGTTCTTC.

The chain links TRBV7-6 to TRBJ2-5, with D possibly matching TRBD2 (5 bases). The V and J ends lost 1 base and 4 bases respectively, with 16 bases between them. This CDR3 spans 16 amino acids. Germline CDR1 is SGHVS and CDR2 is FNYEAQ. CDR3 bases: TGTGCCAGCAGCTTAGTACTAGTGGGGTCTAGAGAGACCCAGTACTTC. This gives the protein CASSLVLVGSRETQYF.